This entry lists 5 T cell receptor beta chains sequenced from one sample in a study of blood T cell repertoires in COVID-19. Produced via immunoSEQ multiplex PCR; TCRdb's table is partial and in-frame only. The profile covers some 150,000 clones, with 84% appearing a single time and roughly 6.2% taken by the ten largest. Sequencing was carried out using PBMCs or T cells enriched from blood (not recorded which). The receptor source for this set is a woman in her fifties or sixties who had been exposed to COVID-19.

This clone was detected only once. The V and J genes are TRBV5-6 and TRBJ2-5, with a weak D call TRBD2 (5 bases). Trimming took off 4 bases at V and 4 bases at J, with 11 bases between the two ends. Germline lookup yields CDR1 SGHDT and CDR2 YYEEEE. The CDR3 runs 13 residues. Here the CDR3 reads CASSRRDLETQYF. The CDR3 region has the DNA TGTGCCAGCAGCCGCCGGGATTTAGAGACCCAGTACTTC.

The rearrangement uses TRBV18 and TRBJ1-6; 8 bases fit TRBD1. The CDR3 loop spans 17 amino acids. Unmatched junction bases numbered 9, after V lost 3 bases and J lost 5 bases. The germline V gene has CDR1 KGHSH and CDR2 LQKENI. CDR3 DNA: TGTGCCAGCTCACCTAAAACCGGGACAGGAGATAATTCACCCCTCCACTTT. It specifies CASSPKTGTGDNSPLHF. The whole variable domain, remainder taken from reference TRBV18 and TRBJ1-6, is NAGVMQNPRHLVRRRGQEARLRCSPMKGHSHVYWYRQLPEEGLKFMVYLQKENIIDESGMPKERFSAEFPKEGPSILRIQQVVRGDSAAYFCASSPKTGTGDNSPLHFGNGTRLTVT.

The chain employs TRBV20-1 and TRBJ2-5; D remains ambiguous. Germline V gives CDR1 DFQATT, CDR2 SNEGSKA (reference sequence). The CDR3 sequence is 11 residues long. V was clipped by 6 bases and J by 4 bases, with 9 bases between them. The DNA for the CDR3 is TGCAGTGCCCCAACGGTAGAGACCCAGTACTTC. It codes for CSAPTVETQYF.

This clone turned up a few times. The V gene is TRBV6-5, the J gene TRBJ1-2; tentative D call: TRBD1 (6 bases). Trimming shortened V by 6 bases and J by 4 bases, and 18 bases separated the two germline ends. Per the germline V gene, CDR1 is MNHEY and CDR2 is SVGAGI. The CDR3 contains 15 residues. For the CDR3, the DNA is TGTGCCAGCAGCCCCCGGGACACCAAGGGCTATGGCTACACCTTC. Its protein is CASSPRDTKGYGYTF.

V gene TRBV13 combines with J gene TRBJ2-2, with 8 nucleotides matching TRBD2. CDR3 size: 17 residues. The trim removed 4 bases at V and 3 bases at J, leaving 10 bases unmatched. Germline V CDR1 and CDR2: PRHDT, FYEKMQ (reference sequence). CDR3 sequence reads: CASSSELAAGYTGELFF. The CDR3 DNA reads TGTGCCAGCAGCTCGGAACTAGCGGCGGGGTACACCGGGGAGCTGTTTTTT.